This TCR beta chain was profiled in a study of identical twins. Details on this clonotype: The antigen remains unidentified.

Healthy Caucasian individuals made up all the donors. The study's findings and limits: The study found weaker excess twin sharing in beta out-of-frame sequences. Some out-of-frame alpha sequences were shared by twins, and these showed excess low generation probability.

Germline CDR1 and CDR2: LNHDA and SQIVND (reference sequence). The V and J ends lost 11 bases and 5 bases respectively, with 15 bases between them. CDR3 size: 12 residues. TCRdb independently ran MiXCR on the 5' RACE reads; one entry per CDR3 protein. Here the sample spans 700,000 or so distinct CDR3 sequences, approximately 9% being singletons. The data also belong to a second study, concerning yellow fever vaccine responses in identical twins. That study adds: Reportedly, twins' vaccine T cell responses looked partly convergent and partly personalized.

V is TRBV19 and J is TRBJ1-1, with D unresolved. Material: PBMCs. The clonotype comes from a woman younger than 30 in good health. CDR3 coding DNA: TGTGCCGGTACCGGGCCCGGGACTGAAGCTTTCTTT. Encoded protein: CAGTGPGTEAFF.